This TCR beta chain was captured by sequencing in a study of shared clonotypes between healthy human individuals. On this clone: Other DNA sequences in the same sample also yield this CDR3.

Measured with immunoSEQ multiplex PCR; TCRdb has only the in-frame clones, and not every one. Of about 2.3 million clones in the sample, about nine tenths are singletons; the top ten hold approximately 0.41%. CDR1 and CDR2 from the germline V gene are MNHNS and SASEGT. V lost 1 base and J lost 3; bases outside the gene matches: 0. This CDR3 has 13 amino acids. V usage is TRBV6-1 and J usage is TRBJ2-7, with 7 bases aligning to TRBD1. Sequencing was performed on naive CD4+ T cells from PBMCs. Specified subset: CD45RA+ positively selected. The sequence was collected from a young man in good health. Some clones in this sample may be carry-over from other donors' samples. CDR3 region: CASSEDRGYEQYF. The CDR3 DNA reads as TGTGCCAGCAGTGAAGACAGGGGCTACGAGCAGTACTTC.